The entry that follows covers one T cell receptor beta chain sequence. Patients from Seattle were sampled longitudinally, starting during active infection. This specimen belongs to a study of blood T cell repertoires in COVID-19. At the level of the study: The analysed material was cDNA or gDNA that came from T cells, B-cell-depleted T cells, or PBMCs.

Germline V gene sequence: CDR1 LGHNA, CDR2 YNFKEQ. The junction had 9 bases not matched to a gene; V was cut back by 1 base and J by 6 bases. The CDR3 loop spans 16 amino acids. Methods used by the authors: Reference gene primer amplification gave nucleated cell count estimates. Using immunoSEQ multiplex PCR, the repertoire was profiled, and TCRdb retains in-frame clones only, with some absent. From that table come the V and J calls and clone size; the DNA was used to work out D and trimming. The sample lists fewer than 650,000 clones, approximately 88% occurring once. The sequencing input was peripheral blood. The origin of this receptor is a woman between 50 and 59 years old with COVID-19, enrolled during active disease. The J gene is TRBJ2-3, the V gene TRBV4-2, with 8 bases lining up with TRBD2. The DNA for the CDR3 is TGTGCCAGCAGCCAAGGCCACGGGGGGGCCCGGGATACGCAGTATTTT. It codes for CASSQGHGGARDTQYF.